This TCR beta chain was identified during a study of CD8+ T cells in alopecia areata. Separation of pooled cutaneous lymph node cells was by sorting with CD4, CD8alpha, NKG2D, NKG2ACE and other markers. Overall study results and limits: Scalp sample sequencing also detects resident alphabeta T cells of normal skin. Alopecia totalis/universalis scalp especially showed more expanded CD8+ clones than normal scalp.

The J segment lost 1 base and the V segment lost 4 bases, leaving 1 base of the junction unmatched. Germline V CDR1 and CDR2: LGHDT, YNNKQL (reference sequence). The CDR3 has 14 residues. RNA, once extracted, was reverse transcribed into cDNA for use as the sequencing template. Generated by immunoSEQ multiplex PCR, the TCRdb table keeps only in-frame clones and is missing some. The repertoire consists of 250,000 or so clones, none detected only once. This clone was counted between two and nine times. Its antigen is unidentified. The listed genes are named as in mouse. The observed sequence ends 4 residues before the CDR3 terminus, with the missing tail filled in from the germline J gene.

The sample consisted of CD4+ T cells sorted from a lymph node. The chain joins TRBV4 to TRBJ2-1, with 7 bases identical to TRBD2. This TCR was recovered from a C3H/HeJ mouse with alopecia areata. The mouse line has the MHC haplotype H2-k. The sequenced part of the CDR3 DNA is TGTGCCAGCAGCTCGACTGGGAACTATGCT. Amino acid sequence: CASSSTGNYA. The CDR3 as a whole reads CASSSTGNYAEQFF.